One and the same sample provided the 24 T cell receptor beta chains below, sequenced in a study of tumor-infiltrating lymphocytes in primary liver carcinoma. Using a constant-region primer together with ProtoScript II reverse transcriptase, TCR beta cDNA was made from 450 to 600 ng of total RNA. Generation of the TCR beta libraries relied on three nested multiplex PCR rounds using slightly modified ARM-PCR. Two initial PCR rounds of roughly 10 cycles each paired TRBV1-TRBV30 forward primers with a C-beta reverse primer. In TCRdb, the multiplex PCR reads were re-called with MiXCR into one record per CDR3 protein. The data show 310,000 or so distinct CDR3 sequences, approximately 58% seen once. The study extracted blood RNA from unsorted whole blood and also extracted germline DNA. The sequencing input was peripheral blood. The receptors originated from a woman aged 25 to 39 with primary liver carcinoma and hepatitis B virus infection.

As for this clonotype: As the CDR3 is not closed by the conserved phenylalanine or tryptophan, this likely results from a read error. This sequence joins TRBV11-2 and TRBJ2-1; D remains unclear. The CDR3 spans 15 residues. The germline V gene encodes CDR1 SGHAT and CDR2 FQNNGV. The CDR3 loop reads CASTLGWSGYNEQFV. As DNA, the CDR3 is TGTGCCAGCACCTTAGGGTGGAGTGGCTACAATGAGCAGTTCGTC.

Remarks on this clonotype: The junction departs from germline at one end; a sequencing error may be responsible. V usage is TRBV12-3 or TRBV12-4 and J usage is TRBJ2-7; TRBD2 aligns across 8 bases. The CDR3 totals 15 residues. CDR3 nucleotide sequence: TGTGCCAACAGTCCCGAGACGGGAGGGCCGAGCGAGCAGTACTTC. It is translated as CANSPETGGPSEQYF.

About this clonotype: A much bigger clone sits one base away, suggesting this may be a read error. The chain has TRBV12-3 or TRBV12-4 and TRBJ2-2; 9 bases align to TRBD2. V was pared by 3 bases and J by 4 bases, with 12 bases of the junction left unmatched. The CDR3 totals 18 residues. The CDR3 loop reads CASSFVNIAGVGTGELFF. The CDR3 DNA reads TGTGCCAGCAGTTTTGTGAACATAGCGGGAGTGGGCACCGGGGAGCTGTTTTTT.

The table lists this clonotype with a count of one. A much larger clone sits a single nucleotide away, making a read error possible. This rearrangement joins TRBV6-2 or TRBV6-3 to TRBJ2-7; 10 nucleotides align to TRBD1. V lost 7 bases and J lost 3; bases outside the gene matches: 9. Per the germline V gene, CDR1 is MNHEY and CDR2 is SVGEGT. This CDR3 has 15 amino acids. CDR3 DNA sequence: TGTGCCAGCATCGGTAGACAGGGGGCATTCTACGAGCAGTACTTC. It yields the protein CASIGRQGAFYEQYF.

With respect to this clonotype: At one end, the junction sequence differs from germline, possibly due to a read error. CDR3 coding DNA: TGTGCCAGCAGCTTTGGGGGGTTAGCGCGTGTCGAGCAGTGCTTC. Amino acid sequence: CASSFGGLARVEQCF. V gene TRBV11-2 combines with J gene TRBJ2-7; D possibly corresponds to TRBD2 (6 bases). The germline gives CDR1 SGHAT, CDR2 FQNNGV. The CDR3 is made up of 15 amino acids. The variable domain in full, completed from reference TRBV11-2 and TRBJ2-7, reads EAGVAQSPRYKIIEKRQSVAFWCNPISGHATLYWYQQILGQGPKLLIQFQNNGVVDDSQLPKDRFSAERLKGVDSTLKIQPAKLEDSAVYLCASSFGGLARVEQCFGPGTRLTVT.

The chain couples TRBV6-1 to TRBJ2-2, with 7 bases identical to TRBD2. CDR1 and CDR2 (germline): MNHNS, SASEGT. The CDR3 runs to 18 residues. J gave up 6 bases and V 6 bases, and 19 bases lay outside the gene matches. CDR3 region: CASRPGQISGRASGELFF. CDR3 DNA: TGTGCCAGCAGACCGGGCCAAATATCGGGGAGGGCGTCCGGGGAGCTGTTTTTT.

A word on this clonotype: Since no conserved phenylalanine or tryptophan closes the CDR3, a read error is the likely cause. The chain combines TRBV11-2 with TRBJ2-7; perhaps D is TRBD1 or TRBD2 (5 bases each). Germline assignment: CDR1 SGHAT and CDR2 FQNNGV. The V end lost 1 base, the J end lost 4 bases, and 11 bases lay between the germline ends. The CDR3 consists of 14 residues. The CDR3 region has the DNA TGTGCCAGCAGCTTAGGGCCGGGACCTTACGAGCAGTACCTC. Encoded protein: CASSLGPGPYEQYL.

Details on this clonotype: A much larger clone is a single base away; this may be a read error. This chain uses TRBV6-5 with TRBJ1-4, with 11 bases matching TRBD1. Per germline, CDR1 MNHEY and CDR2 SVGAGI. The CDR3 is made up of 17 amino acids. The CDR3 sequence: CASCYWGQGATNEKLFF. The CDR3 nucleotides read TGTGCCAGCTGTTATTGGGGACAGGGGGCAACTAATGAAAAACTGTTTTTT.

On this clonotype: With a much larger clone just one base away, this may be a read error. The CDR3: CASIASAYGYTF. As DNA, the CDR3 is TGTGCCAGCATTGCCAGTGCTTATGGCTACACCTTC. The chain links TRBV6-5 to TRBJ1-2; no definite D call. CDR1 is MNHEY and CDR2 is SVGAGI in the germline V gene. CDR3 length equals 12 residues. The ends were cut back, 7 bases at V and 5 bases at J, with 11 bases in the middle.

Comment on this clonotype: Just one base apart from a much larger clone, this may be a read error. The CDR3 region is CSVGNRGDYEQYF. CDR3 DNA sequence: TGCAGCGTTGGGAACAGGGGAGACTACGAGCAGTACTTC. This chain connects TRBV29-1 to TRBJ2-7; 7 bases agree with TRBD1. The ends lost 4 bases at V and 3 bases at J; junction bases unmatched: 6. The CDR3 extends over 13 amino acids. Germline CDR1 SQVTM, CDR2 ANQGSEA.

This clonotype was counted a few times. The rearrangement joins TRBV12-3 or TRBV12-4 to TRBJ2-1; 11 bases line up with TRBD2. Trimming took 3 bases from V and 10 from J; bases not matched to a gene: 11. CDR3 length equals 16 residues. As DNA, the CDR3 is TGTGCCAGCAGTTTTCCTAGCGGGGGGCTTTTTGGCGAGCAGTTCTTC. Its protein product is CASSFPSGGLFGEQFF.

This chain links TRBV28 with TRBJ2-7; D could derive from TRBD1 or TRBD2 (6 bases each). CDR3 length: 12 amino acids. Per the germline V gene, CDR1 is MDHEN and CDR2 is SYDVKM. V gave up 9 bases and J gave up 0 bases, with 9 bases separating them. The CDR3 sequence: CASRGVSYEQYF. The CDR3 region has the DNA TGTGCCAGTAGGGGGGTCTCCTACGAGCAGTACTTC.

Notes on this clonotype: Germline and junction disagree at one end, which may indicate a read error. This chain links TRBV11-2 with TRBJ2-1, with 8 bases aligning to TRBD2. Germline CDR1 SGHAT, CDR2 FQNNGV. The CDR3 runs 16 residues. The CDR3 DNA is TGTGCCAGCAGCCCGGGAGGGGAGAGCTCCCACAATGAGCAGTTCTTC. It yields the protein CASSPGGESSHNEQFF. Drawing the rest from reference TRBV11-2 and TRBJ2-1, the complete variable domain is EAGVAQSPRYKIIEKRQSVAFWCNPISGHATLYWYQQILGQGPKLLIQFQNNGVVDDSQLPKDRFSAERLKGVDSTLKIQPAKLEDSAVYLCASSPGGESSHNEQFFGPGTRLTVL.

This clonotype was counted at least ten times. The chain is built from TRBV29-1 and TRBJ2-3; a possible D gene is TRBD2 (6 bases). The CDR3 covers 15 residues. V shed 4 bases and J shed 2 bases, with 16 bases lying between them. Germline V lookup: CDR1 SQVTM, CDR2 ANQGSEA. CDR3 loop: CSVVFAEGVTDTQYF. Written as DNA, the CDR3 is TGCAGCGTTGTTTTTGCGGAGGGAGTCACAGATACGCAGTATTTT.

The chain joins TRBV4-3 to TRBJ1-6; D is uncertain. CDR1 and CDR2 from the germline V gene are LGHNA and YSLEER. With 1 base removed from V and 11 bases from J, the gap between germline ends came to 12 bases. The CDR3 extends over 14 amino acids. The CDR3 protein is CASSQAGGGPPLHF. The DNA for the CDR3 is TGCGCCAGCAGCCAAGCTGGAGGAGGTCCACCCCTCCACTTT.

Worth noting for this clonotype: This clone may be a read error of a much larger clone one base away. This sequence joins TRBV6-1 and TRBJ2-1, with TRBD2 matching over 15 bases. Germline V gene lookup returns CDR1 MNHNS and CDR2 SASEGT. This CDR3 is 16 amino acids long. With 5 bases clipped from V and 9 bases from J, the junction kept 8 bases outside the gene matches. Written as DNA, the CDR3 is TGTGCCAGCAGTTCCAGGACTAGCGGGAGGGCCGCTGAGCAGTTCTTC. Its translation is CASSSRTSGRAAEQFF.

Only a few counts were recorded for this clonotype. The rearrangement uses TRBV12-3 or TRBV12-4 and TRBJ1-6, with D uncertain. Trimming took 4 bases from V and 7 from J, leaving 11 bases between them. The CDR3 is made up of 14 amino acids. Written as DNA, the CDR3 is TGTGCCAGCAGTTATCGGGCTAGGAATTCACCCCTCCACTTT. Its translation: CASSYRARNSPLHF.

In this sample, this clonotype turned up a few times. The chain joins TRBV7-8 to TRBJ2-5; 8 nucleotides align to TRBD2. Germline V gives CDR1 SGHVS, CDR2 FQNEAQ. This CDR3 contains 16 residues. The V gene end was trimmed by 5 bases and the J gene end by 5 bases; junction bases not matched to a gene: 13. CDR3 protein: CASSKSERGLVETQYF. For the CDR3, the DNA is TGTGCCAGCAGCAAGTCAGAGCGGGGGCTAGTCGAGACCCAGTACTTC.

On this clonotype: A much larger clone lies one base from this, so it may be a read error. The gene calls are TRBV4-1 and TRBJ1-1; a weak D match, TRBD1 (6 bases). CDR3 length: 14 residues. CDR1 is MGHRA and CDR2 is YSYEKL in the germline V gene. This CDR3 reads CAGSLLTGNTEAFF. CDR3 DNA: TGCGCCGGCAGCCTCCTGACAGGGAACACTGAAGCTTTCTTT.

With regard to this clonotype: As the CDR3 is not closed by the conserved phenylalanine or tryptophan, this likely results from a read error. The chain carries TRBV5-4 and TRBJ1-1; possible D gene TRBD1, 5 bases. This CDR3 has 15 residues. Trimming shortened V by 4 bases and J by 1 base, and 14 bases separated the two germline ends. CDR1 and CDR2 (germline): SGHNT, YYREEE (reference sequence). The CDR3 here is CASSPLRTPNTEAFC. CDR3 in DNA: TGTGCCAGCAGCCCATTAAGGACACCGAACACTGAAGCTTTCTGT.

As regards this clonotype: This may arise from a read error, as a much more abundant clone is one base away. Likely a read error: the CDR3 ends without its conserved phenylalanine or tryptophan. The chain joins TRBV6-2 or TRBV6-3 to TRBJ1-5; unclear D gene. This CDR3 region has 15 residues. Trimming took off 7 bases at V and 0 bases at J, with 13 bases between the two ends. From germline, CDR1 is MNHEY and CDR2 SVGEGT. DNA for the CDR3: TGTGCCAGCAAAGAGTCTAGAGATAGCAATCAGCCCCAGCATATT. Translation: CASKESRDSNQPQHI.

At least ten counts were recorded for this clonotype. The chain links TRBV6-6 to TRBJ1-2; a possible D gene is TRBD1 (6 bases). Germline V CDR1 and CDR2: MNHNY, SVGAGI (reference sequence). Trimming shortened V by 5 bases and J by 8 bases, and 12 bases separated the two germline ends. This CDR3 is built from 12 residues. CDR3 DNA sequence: TGTGCCAGCAGTAACAGGGAAGTAGGCTACACCTTC. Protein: CASSNREVGYTF.

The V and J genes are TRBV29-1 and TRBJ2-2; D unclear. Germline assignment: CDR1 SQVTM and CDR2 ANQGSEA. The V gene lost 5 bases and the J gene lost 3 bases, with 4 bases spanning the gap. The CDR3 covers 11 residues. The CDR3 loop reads CSVMYTGELFF. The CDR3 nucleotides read TGCAGCGTTATGTACACCGGGGAGCTGTTTTTT.

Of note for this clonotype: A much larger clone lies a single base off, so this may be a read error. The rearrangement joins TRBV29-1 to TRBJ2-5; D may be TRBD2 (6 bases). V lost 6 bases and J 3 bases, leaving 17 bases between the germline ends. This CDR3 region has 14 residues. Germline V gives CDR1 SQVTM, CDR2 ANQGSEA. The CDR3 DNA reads TGCAGCGTGGCTAGCGCGGGAACCAAAGAGACCCAGTACTTC. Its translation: CSVASAGTKETQYF.